The present entry profiles one T cell receptor (beta chain) with its context. Antigen unknown. These data are taken from a study of OX40 agonist ivuxolimab in advanced cancers. General observations from the study: Among T cells, CD8+ cells averaged more expanded clones than CD4+ cells. Clonal expansion by week 6 occurred in CD4+ and CD8+ blood T cells (at 0.1 to 3.0 mg/kg).

TCRdb's table, derived via immunoSEQ multiplex PCR, lists solely in-frame clones and lacks some. Seen here are about 25,000 clones, over 80% observed once, and the top ten hold around 27%. Per germline, CDR1 SGHNT and CDR2 YYREEE (reference sequence). The CDR3 extends over 13 amino acids. The V gene end was trimmed by 4 bases and the J gene end by 4 bases; junction bases not matched to a gene: 5. The sequence was obtained from an adult with an advanced solid tumor such as melanoma, head and neck, liver or kidney cancer. Sample: CD4+ or CD8+ T cells sorted from blood, taken in a trial of the OX40 agonist ivuxolimab. The chain combines TRBV5-4 with TRBJ2-7; 7 bases fit TRBD2. CDR3 in DNA: TGTGCCAGCAGCCCCGGGACTATTTACGAGCAGTACTTC. Its protein is CASSPGTIYEQYF.